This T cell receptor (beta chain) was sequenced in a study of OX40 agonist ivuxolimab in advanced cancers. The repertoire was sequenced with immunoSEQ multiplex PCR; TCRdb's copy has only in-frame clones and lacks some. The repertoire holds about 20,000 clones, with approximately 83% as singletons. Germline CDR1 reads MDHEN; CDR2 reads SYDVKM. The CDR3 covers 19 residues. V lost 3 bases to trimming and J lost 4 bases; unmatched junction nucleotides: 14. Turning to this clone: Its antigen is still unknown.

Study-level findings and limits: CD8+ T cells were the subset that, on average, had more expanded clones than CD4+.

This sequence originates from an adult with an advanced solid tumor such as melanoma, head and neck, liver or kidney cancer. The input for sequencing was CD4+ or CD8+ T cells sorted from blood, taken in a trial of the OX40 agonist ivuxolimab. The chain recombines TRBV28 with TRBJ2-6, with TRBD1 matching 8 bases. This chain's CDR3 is CASSFWETGELSGANVLTF. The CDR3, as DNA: TGTGCCAGCAGTTTTTGGGAGACAGGGGAGCTCTCCGGGGCCAACGTCCTGACTTTC.